This is a list of T cell receptor beta chains from one sample in a study of blood T cell repertoires in COVID-19. The method was immunoSEQ multiplex PCR; TCRdb's version includes in-frame clones alone and lacks a portion of them. The data show approximately 200,000 clones, roughly 84% seen once. Material for sequencing was peripheral blood. The receptors here all came from a man aged 40-49 years with acute or convalescent COVID-19. Each CDR3 is given with its conserved first and last residue. Each record gives: D gene, J gene, V gene, clone size, CDR3 DNA, CDR3 protein. A D gene is named only where the DNA matches it firmly. The size field is filled for only some rows; it gives once, few, many or a size class.

TRBD2 TRBJ2-1 TRBV27 once TGTGCCAGCAACCCAGCGGGGGGCTTAAACAATGAGCAGTTCTTC CASNPAGGLNNEQFF
TRBD1 TRBJ1-3 TRBV5-5 NA TGTGCCAGCAGCCTACAGGGGGCGAACACCATATATTTT CASSLQGANTIYF
TRBD1 TRBJ1-1 TRBV5-6 NA TGTGCCAGCAGCTACAGGGGGCTGAACACTGAAGCTTTCTTT CASSYRGLNTEAFF
NA TRBJ2-1 TRBV30 few TGTGCCTGGAGTGTAAGTTTGGGGGCGGATGAGCAGTTCTTC CAWSVSLGADEQFF
NA TRBJ1-1 TRBV7-9 few TGTGCCAGCACCCCGTCAAACGCGGTTTTTAACACTGAAGCTTTCTTT CASTPSNAVFNTEAFF
NA TRBJ1-1 TRBV18 NA TGTGCCAGCTCACCCTCCCTGAACACTGAAGCTTTCTTT CASSPSLNTEAFF
TRBD2 TRBJ2-1 TRBV18 NA TGTGCCAGCTCACGACGGACTAGCGGGGACAATGAGCAGTTCTTC CASSRRTSGDNEQFF
TRBD1 TRBJ1-3 TRBV3-1/TRBV3-2 NA TGTGCCAGCAGCCAAGATACTTGGGACAGGGTATCCGGAAACACCATATATTTT CASSQDTWDRVSGNTIYF
TRBD1 TRBJ2-3 TRBV7-9 NA TGTGCCAGCAGTCGGACAGGGTCCACAGATACGCAGTATTTT CASSRTGSTDTQYF
TRBD1 TRBJ1-6 TRBV7-3 NA TGTGCCAGCAGCTTGTCCGGGACAGAGTATAATTCACCCCTCCACTTT CASSLSGTEYNSPLHF
NA TRBJ1-2 TRBV2 NA TGTGCCAGCAGGCGGGAGGGCTACACCTTC CASRREGYTF
NA TRBJ1-2 TRBV7-9 once TGTGCCAGCAGCTTCCCGGACAGAAACTATGGCTACACCTTC CASSFPDRNYGYTF
TRBD1 TRBJ1-1 TRBV12-3/TRBV12-4 NA TGTGCCAGCAGCAGGACAGGGAAGACTGAAGCTTTCTTT CASSRTGKTEAFF
TRBD1 TRBJ1-2 TRBV6-5 NA TGTGCCAGCACCAAAGGACAGGGGGCGAGCGGCTACACCTTC CASTKGQGASGYTF
TRBD1 TRBJ1-5 TRBV3-1/TRBV3-2 NA TGTGCCAGCAGCCAAGATGGAGGACAGGACATTAGCAATCAGCCCCAGCATTTT CASSQDGGQDISNQPQHF
TRBD2 TRBJ2-3 TRBV19 NA TGTGCCAGTAGTACTTTAGCGGGGGCCCGGGATACGCAGTATTTT CASSTLAGARDTQYF
NA TRBJ1-1 TRBV6-5 NA TGTGCCAGCAGTTACTCGAGAAGTGAAGCTTTCTTT CASSYSRSEAFF
NA TRBJ2-1 TRBV4-3 once TGCGCCAGCAGCCAAGAGCAGGACAATGAGCAGTTCTTC CASSQEQDNEQFF
TRBD1 TRBJ2-5 TRBV15 NA TGTGCCACCAGCAGGACAGGGGGTGGGGTGGAGACCCAGTACTTC CATSRTGGGVETQYF
NA TRBJ1-1 TRBV7-2 NA TGTGCCAGCAGCTTAGTCCCCGGCGGTAACACTGAAGCTTTCTTT CASSLVPGGNTEAFF
TRBD1 TRBJ1-2 TRBV7-9 NA TGTGCCAGCAGCTTGGGACAGGGAATAGAAGGCTACACCTTC CASSLGQGIEGYTF
NA TRBJ1-2 TRBV6-5 NA TGTGCCAGCACCCTAAATTACTATGGGAACTATGGCTACACCTTC CASTLNYYGNYGYTF
NA TRBJ2-7 TRBV6-5 NA TGTGCCAGCAGTCGACAGCAAGGCTACGAGCAGTACTTC CASSRQQGYEQYF
NA TRBJ2-4 TRBV19 NA TGTGCCAGTAGTATTTCGGGGTGGAAAAACATTCAGTACTTC CASSISGWKNIQYF
NA TRBJ1-2 TRBV3-1/TRBV3-2 NA TGTGCCAGCAGCCCGCCAGGGGTCTATGGCTACACCTTC CASSPPGVYGYTF
NA TRBJ2-4 TRBV30 NA TGTGCCTGGAGCCAGGACAGCCCCAAAAACATTCAGTACTTC CAWSQDSPKNIQYF
NA TRBJ1-3 TRBV6-5 once TGTACTAGTCGGGGGGATTCTGGAAACACCATATATTTT CTSRGDSGNTIYF
NA TRBJ2-7 TRBV3-1/TRBV3-2 NA TGTGCCAGCAGCCAAGTCCACAGGGGAGGAGGCTACGAGCAGTACTTC CASSQVHRGGGYEQYF